The clone carrying this TCR beta chain was recorded at least ten times. Trimming stripped 0 bases from V and 0 bases from J, with 17 bases between. This CDR3 is 18 amino acids long. Per the germline V gene, CDR1 is SGHVS and CDR2 is FQNEAQ. TCRdb independently ran MiXCR on the reads; one entry per CDR3 protein. The table lists around 240,000 distinct CDR3 sequences, roughly 20% of them singletons, with 15% to 20% in the top ten. These data belong to a study of T cell repertoires in cytomegalovirus infection. This clonotype was obtained from a human donor in good health (CMV status not recorded). Some clones in this sample may be carry-over from other donors' samples. The V call is TRBV7-8, the J call TRBJ1-1; D gene ambiguous. The sequencing input was CD8+ T cells from PBMCs. In DNA form, the CDR3 reads TGTGCCAGCAGCTTAGCGGCCGGCAGGTTGACCATGAACACTGAAGCTTTCTTT. Amino acid sequence: CASSLAAGRLTMNTEAFF. The full variable domain, with the rest looked up from reference TRBV7-8 and TRBJ1-1, is GAGVSQSPRYKVAKRGQDVALRCDPISGHVSLFWYQQALGQGPEFLTYFQNEAQLDKSGLPSDRFFAERPEGSVSTLKIQRTQQEDSAVYLCASSLAAGRLTMNTEAFFGQGTRLTVV.